Following are 30 T cell receptor beta chains from one sample sequenced in a study of cytomegalovirus exposure and HLA in healthy donors. It was with 60 Vbeta and 13 Jbeta primers that the PCR ran. TCRdb's table, derived via immunoSEQ multiplex PCR, lists solely in-frame clones and lacks some. Here the sample spans around 130,000 clones, 6.5% to 9.5% being singletons. The sequencing sample was made of PBMCs. The origin of the receptors is a man between 40 and 49 years old in good health and CMV-seronegative.

This clone has ten or more counts. The same CDR3 is also encoded by other DNA sequences in this sample. This chain joins TRBV6-5 and TRBJ1-1; D may be TRBD1 (6 bases). Trimming took off 6 bases at V and 1 base at J, with 9 bases between the two ends. The CDR3 is 13 amino acids. CDR1 is MNHEY and CDR2 is SVGAGI in the germline V gene. CDR3 region: CASSRGGNTEAFF. CDR3 nucleotide sequence: TGTGCCAGCAGCCGAGGGGGGAACACTGAAGCTTTCTTT.

The chain carries TRBV11-3 and TRBJ2-1, with 7 bases that match TRBD2. CDR1 is SGHNT and CDR2 is YENEEA in the germline V gene. V shed 0 bases and J 8 bases; nucleotides not matched to a gene: 10. The CDR3 loop spans 16 amino acids. CDR3 nucleotides: TGTGCCAGCAGCTTAGATGAGGAGCGGGGCCTTGATGAGCAGTTCTTC. Protein sequence: CASSLDEERGLDEQFF. The full variable domain, rest sourced from reference TRBV11-3 and TRBJ2-1, is EAGVVQSPRYKIIEKKQPVAFWCNPISGHNTLYWYLQNLGQGPELLIRYENEEAVDDSQLPKDRFSAERLKGVDSTLKIQPAELGDSAVYLCASSLDEERGLDEQFFGPGTRLTVL.

This clone turned up a few times. The chain joins TRBV5-1 to TRBJ2-3, with a possible D match to TRBD2 (6 bases). The V gene's germline CDR1 is SGHRS and CDR2 YFSETQ. The CDR3 contains 16 residues. Deletions cut 0 bases from V and 0 bases from J, with 11 bases between. The CDR3 nucleotides read TGCGCCAGCAGCTTGGACCCCGGGACTAGCACAGATACGCAGTATTTT. Translation: CASSLDPGTSTDTQYF.

This sequence joins TRBV27 and TRBJ2-5, with TRBD1 identical over 10 bases. There are 19 residues in the CDR3. The germline V gene has CDR1 MNHEY and CDR2 SMNVEV (reference sequence). With 4 bases clipped from V and 1 base from J, the junction kept 15 bases outside the gene matches. The CDR3 DNA follows: TGTGCCAGCAGTTCCCGCCTCCCGGGACAGGGGTGGATCCAAGAGACCCAGTACTTC. Amino acid sequence: CASSSRLPGQGWIQETQYF.

This clone was detected only a few times. This chain links TRBV19 with TRBJ1-2, with D perhaps TRBD1 (6 bases). Looked up from germline, CDR1 is LNHDA and CDR2 is SQIVND (reference sequence). V was shortened by 5 bases and J by 6 bases, with 13 bases between the two germline ends. The CDR3 is made up of 13 amino acids. CDR3 in amino acids: CASSFLQGDGYTF. Here the CDR3 DNA reads TGTGCCAGTAGTTTCCTACAGGGAGATGGCTACACCTTC.

The V and J genes are TRBV6-6 and TRBJ1-2, with 10 bases fitting TRBD1. V shed 11 bases, J shed 3 bases, and the junction held 9 bases outside the gene matches. Germline loops: CDR1 MNHNY, CDR2 SVGAGI (reference sequence). The CDR3 runs to 14 residues. CDR3 nucleotide sequence: TGTGCCGGCGGGCGACAGGGGGCGGACTATGGCTACACCTTC. Amino acid sequence: CAGGRQGADYGYTF.

This clone was counted between two and nine times. One end of the junction fails to match germline, which may point to a read error. This sequence joins TRBV6-1 and TRBJ1-5; 9 nucleotides match TRBD1. This CDR3 has 16 amino acids. Germline lookup yields CDR1 MNHNS and CDR2 SASEGT. The CDR3: CASREGTGYRNQPQHF. DNA for the CDR3: TGTGCCAGCAGAGAAGGGACAGGGTACCGCAATCAGCCCCAGCATTTT.

This clone was observed a few times. The V gene is TRBV7-9, the J gene TRBJ2-7, with 14 positions matching TRBD2. This CDR3 has 19 residues. Germline CDR1 is SEHNR and CDR2 is FQNEAQ (reference sequence). V lost 5 bases to trimming and J lost 5 bases; unmatched junction nucleotides: 17. CDR3 in DNA: TGTGCCAGCAGCCCACCCGGGACTAGCGGGGGACGACGCCTAAACGAGCAGTACTTC. Residues: CASSPPGTSGGRRLNEQYF.

The chain couples TRBV19 to TRBJ2-1, with TRBD2 matching over 8 bases. With 1 base clipped from V and 3 bases from J, the junction kept 2 bases outside the gene matches. The CDR3 spans 15 residues. The V gene's germline CDR1 is LNHDA and CDR2 SQIVND (reference sequence). This CDR3 reads CASSIGTSYYNEQFF. The CDR3 DNA sequence: TGTGCCAGTAGTATAGGGACTAGCTACTACAATGAGCAGTTCTTC.

The rearrangement links TRBV6-6 to TRBJ1-3, with D hard to call. Germline CDR1 and CDR2: MNHNY and SVGAGI (reference sequence). The CDR3 loop spans 12 amino acids. Trimming removed 8 bases from V and 4 bases from J, with 9 bases in between. CDR3 sequence (DNA): TGTGCCAGCCGCCCGGGAGGAAACACCATATATTTT. Protein product: CASRPGGNTIYF.

This chain joins TRBV14 and TRBJ1-1; 8 bases line up with TRBD1. The CDR3 is 15 residues long. Germline V gene data show CDR1 as SGHDN and CDR2 as FVKESK. V lost 4 bases, J lost 5 bases, and 9 bases stayed unmatched. The CDR3 coding sequence is TGTGCCAGCAGCCGGGGACTCCAGGGGGCGACTGAAGCTTTCTTT. Protein product: CASSRGLQGATEAFF.

This clone was seen more than once but under ten times. J is TRBJ1-3 and V is TRBV27; TRBD1 matches 8 bases. The CDR3 length is 16 residues. CDR1 MNHEY and CDR2 SMNVEV come from the germline V gene (reference sequence). After removal of 5 bases from V and 2 bases from J, the junction contained 8 bases not matched to a gene. Written as DNA, the CDR3 is TGTGCCAGCAGTCCGGCGACAGGGGCAACTGGAAACACCATATATTTT. It codes for CASSPATGATGNTIYF.

A few counts support this clone. This chain links TRBV7-2 with TRBJ1-5; 7 bases match TRBD1. After removal of 2 bases from V and 7 bases from J, the junction contained 8 bases not matched to a gene. Germline CDR1 is SGHTA and CDR2 is FQGNSA. The CDR3 length is 15 residues. CDR3 sequence reads: CASSLPQGGGQPQHF. In DNA, the CDR3 is TGTGCCAGCAGCTTACCGCAAGGGGGCGGACAGCCCCAGCATTTT.

The gene calls are TRBV6-1 and TRBJ1-2, with D maybe TRBD1 (6 bases). Germline CDR1 and CDR2: MNHNS and SASEGT. Deletions cut 6 bases from V and 6 bases from J, with 14 bases between. This CDR3 comprises 13 residues. The CDR3 DNA sequence: TGTGCCAGCAGGTATTCAGGGGATGATGGCTACACCTTC. As protein: CASRYSGDDGYTF.

This clone was observed a handful of times. The chain carries TRBV30 and TRBJ1-2; possibly TRBD1 for D (5 bases). Germline V gene sequence: CDR1 GTSNPN, CDR2 SVGIG (reference sequence). Trimming took 6 bases from V and 3 from J, leaving 14 bases between them. CDR3 length: 13 residues. The CDR3 reads CACLLGEDYGYTF. For the CDR3, the DNA is TGTGCCTGCCTTCTGGGGGAGGACTATGGCTACACCTTC.

The chain carries TRBV6-1 and TRBJ2-5, with D perhaps TRBD2 (5 bases). This CDR3 contains 13 residues. Germline V gives CDR1 MNHNS, CDR2 SASEGT. The V gene lost 4 bases and the J gene lost 5 bases, with 11 bases spanning the gap. CDR3 coding DNA: TGTGCCAGCAGTGGAAACACGGGGGAGACCCAGTACTTC. The encoded protein is CASSGNTGETQYF.

This clone was seen a few times. The chain uses TRBV5-4 and TRBJ1-2; no firm D call. The CDR3 covers 12 residues. V was shortened by 1 base and J by 7 bases, with 8 bases between the two germline ends. Germline assignment: CDR1 SGHNT and CDR2 YYREEE (reference sequence). The CDR3 coding sequence is TGTGCCAGCAGCTTGTTTCTTTTTGGCTACACCTTC. Protein sequence: CASSLFLFGYTF.

This clone was counted between two and nine times. The CDR3 spells CASSLTSVGKETQYF. CDR3 DNA: TGTGCCAGCAGCTTGACTAGCGTGGGGAAAGAGACCCAGTACTTC. The V gene is TRBV7-2, the J gene TRBJ2-5, with 8 bases aligning to TRBD2. The CDR3 consists of 15 residues. Trimming at V came to 3 bases and at J to 3 bases, leaving 6 bases not matched to a gene. In germline, CDR1 is SGHTA, CDR2 FQGNSA.

V and J are TRBV5-1 and TRBJ2-3; the D gene is possibly TRBD2 (5 bases). There are 14 residues in the CDR3. V lost 4 bases, J lost 1 base, and 10 bases lay in between. From germline, CDR1 is SGHRS and CDR2 YFSETQ. CDR3 region: CASSTGMGTDTQYF. The DNA for the CDR3 is TGCGCCAGCAGCACCGGGATGGGCACAGATACGCAGTATTTT.

J is TRBJ1-1 and V is TRBV6-5, with D maybe TRBD1 (5 bases). The CDR3 runs 14 residues. Germline V gene data show CDR1 as MNHEY and CDR2 as SVGAGI. Deletions cut 0 bases from V and 3 bases from J, with 8 bases between. In nucleotides, the CDR3 is TGTGCCAGCAGTTACTCGCCCAGGGACACTGAAGCTTTCTTT. It translates to CASSYSPRDTEAFF.

The sample holds a few counts of this clone. This rearrangement joins TRBV6-5 to TRBJ1-1; D unclear. This CDR3 has 14 amino acids. Per the germline V gene, CDR1 is MNHEY and CDR2 is SVGAGI. The V end was cut by 0 bases, the J end by 7 bases, with 12 bases between. CDR3 DNA: TGTGCCAGCAGTTACTCGAGAGGGATCGGTGAAGCTTTCTTT. It specifies CASSYSRGIGEAFF.

This clone has a handful of counts. V usage is TRBV6-1 and J usage is TRBJ1-4; TRBD1 matches 9 bases. CDR3 length equals 16 residues. Germline loops: CDR1 MNHNS, CDR2 SASEGT. Unmatched junction bases numbered 4, after V lost 0 bases and J lost 5 bases. The CDR3 loop is CASSEALGQGNEKLFF. The CDR3 DNA reads as TGTGCCAGCAGTGAAGCGCTAGGACAGGGGAATGAAAAACTGTTTTTT.

This chain joins TRBV10-3 and TRBJ1-6, with 9 bases aligning to TRBD1. V gave up 9 bases and J gave up 4 bases; unmatched junction bases: 7. The CDR3 spans 15 residues. Germline V CDR1 and CDR2: ENHRY, SYGVKD. CDR3 loop: CAIGGQGIYNSPLHF. Here the CDR3 DNA reads TGTGCCATTGGGGGACAGGGCATTTATAATTCACCCCTCCACTTT.

Only a few counts were recorded for this clone. The gene calls are TRBV2 and TRBJ2-1, with D tentatively TRBD1 (6 bases). V lost 6 bases, J lost 5 bases, and 14 bases lay in between. Germline lookup yields CDR1 SNHLY and CDR2 FYNNEI. This CDR3 has 14 amino acids. CDR3 DNA: TGTGCCAGCAGGGACAGCGCTCAGAACAATGAGCAGTTCTTC. Its translation: CASRDSAQNNEQFF. The complete variable domain, with remaining parts taken from reference TRBV2 and TRBJ2-1, reads EPEVTQTPSHQVTQMGQEVILRCVPISNHLYFYWYRQILGQKVEFLVSFYNNEISEKSEIFDDQFSVERPDGSNFTLKIRSTKLEDSAMYFCASRDSAQNNEQFFGPGTRLTVL.

The chain couples TRBV19 to TRBJ2-7; no definite D call. This CDR3 has 13 amino acids. The V end was cut by 5 bases, the J end by 0 bases, with 8 bases between. CDR1 is LNHDA, CDR2 SQIVND, per germline (reference sequence). CDR3 in amino acids: CASSYKSSYEQYF. DNA of the CDR3: TGTGCCAGTAGTTATAAGAGCTCCTACGAGCAGTACTTC.

There are a few counts of this clone. The rearrangement joins TRBV21-1 to TRBJ1-1. TRBV21-1 is a pseudogene locus. This CDR3 is 12 amino acids long. The CDR3 coding sequence is TGTGCCAGCAGCCCCCAGGGAGGGGAAGCTTTCTTT. Its protein is CASSPQGGEAFF.

The rearrangement joins TRBV18 to TRBJ1-5; TRBD1 agrees at 7 bases. Losses at the gene ends were 0 bases for V and 6 bases for J; bases not matched to a gene: 8. The CDR3 runs 16 residues. CDR1 is KGHSH and CDR2 is LQKENI in the germline V gene. This CDR3 reads CASSPPSTGWTQPQHF. CDR3 bases: TGTGCCAGCTCACCACCGTCGACAGGGTGGACTCAGCCCCAGCATTTT.

This chain links TRBV6-5 with TRBJ1-2, with 7 bases aligning to TRBD1. Germline V gene sequence: CDR1 MNHEY, CDR2 SVGAGI. The CDR3 loop spans 11 amino acids. The V segment lost 5 bases and the J segment 6 bases; nucleotides outside the gene matches: 0. CDR3 coding DNA: TGTGCCAGCAGTGACAGGGATGGCTACACCTTC. The encoded protein is CASSDRDGYTF.

The chain links TRBV2 to TRBJ2-1; TRBD2 agrees at 8 bases. The CDR3 has 12 residues. Germline assignment: CDR1 SNHLY and CDR2 FYNNEI. Trimming took 4 bases from V and 7 from J; bases not matched to a gene: 0. DNA of the CDR3: TGTGCCAGCAGTGGACTAGCGAATGAGCAGTTCTTC. Protein: CASSGLANEQFF.

This chain links TRBV11-3 with TRBJ2-3, with D possibly TRBD2 on 6 matching bases. V lost 1 base to trimming and J lost 2 bases, with 10 bases between them. The CDR3 extends over 15 amino acids. Germline lookup yields CDR1 SGHNT and CDR2 YENEEA. CDR3 in DNA: TGTGCCAGCAGCTTAGTGGGGGGACCCACAGATACGCAGTATTTT. Residues: CASSLVGGPTDTQYF. The variable domain in full, completed from reference TRBV11-3 and TRBJ2-3, reads EAGVVQSPRYKIIEKKQPVAFWCNPISGHNTLYWYLQNLGQGPELLIRYENEEAVDDSQLPKDRFSAERLKGVDSTLKIQPAELGDSAVYLCASSLVGGPTDTQYFGPGTRLTVL.